The entry that follows covers one T cell receptor beta chain sequence. The data derive from a study of blood T cell repertoires in COVID-19. Study overall: COVID-19 samples, acute and convalescent, were from the United States, Italy and Spain. The analysed material was cDNA or gDNA that came from T cells, B-cell-depleted T cells, or PBMCs.

Only in-frame clones appear in the TCRdb table, and some are missing; sequencing was by immunoSEQ multiplex PCR. Counted here are under 85,000 clones, about 81% occurring once; the ten biggest clones make up 15% to 19%. The CDR3 extends over 16 amino acids. The V segment lost 4 bases and the J segment 3 bases; nucleotides outside the gene matches: 9. CDR1 and CDR2 from the germline V gene are SGHKS and YYEKEE (reference sequence). The J gene is TRBJ2-2, the V gene TRBV5-5, with 7 positions matching TRBD1. The sequenced sample consisted of peripheral blood. This TCR came from a man older than 75 with acute or convalescent COVID-19. The DNA for the CDR3 is TGTGCCAGCAGCAGGACAGGAAGGATGGACACCGGGGAGCTGTTTTTT. Amino acid sequence: CASSRTGRMDTGELFF.